This T cell receptor (beta chain) appears in the sequencing data of a study of OX40 agonist ivuxolimab in advanced cancers. The assay was immunoSEQ multiplex PCR, and TCRdb's table has in-frame clones only and misses some. Of some 17,000 clones in the sample, more than 85% were seen once. The CDR3 runs 14 residues. V gave up 2 bases and J gave up 5 bases; unmatched junction bases: 7. The germline CDR1 and CDR2 sequences are GTSNPN and SVGIG (reference sequence). The sample here was CD4+ or CD8+ T cells sorted from blood, taken in a trial of the OX40 agonist ivuxolimab. The source is an adult with an advanced solid tumor such as melanoma, head and neck, liver or kidney cancer. V usage is TRBV30 and J usage is TRBJ2-7; TRBD1 matches at 9 bases. This CDR3 reads CAWSIGTGRNEQYF. The CDR3 DNA is TGTGCCTGGAGTATCGGGACAGGGAGAAACGAGCAGTACTTC.